Below, 17 T cell receptor beta chains from the same sample are listed, as sequenced in a study of T cells in localized non-small cell lung cancer. Assay used: immunoSEQ multiplex PCR; TCRdb lists only in-frame clones, some missing. The sample carries some 2,600 clones, roughly 30% recorded once. The sample in question was lung tumor tissue, obtained before any cancer treatment. All receptors come from a man between 18 and 55 years old with stage I lung adenocarcinoma.

This clone was detected a few times. The chain combines TRBV4-1 with TRBJ1-1, with D possibly matching TRBD1 (5 bases). The ends were cut back, 2 bases at V and 1 base at J, with 5 bases in the middle. CDR3 length: 13 amino acids. The germline V gene has CDR1 MGHRA and CDR2 YSYEKL. Written as DNA, the CDR3 is TGCGCCAGCAGCCAAACAGGGAACACTGAAGCTTTCTTT. Protein product: CASSQTGNTEAFF.

In this sample, this clone turned up a few times. This chain connects TRBV7-2 to TRBJ1-2; 8 bases agree with TRBD1. This CDR3 is built from 13 residues. Germline lookup yields CDR1 SGHTA and CDR2 FQGNSA. The trim removed 5 bases at V and 6 bases at J, leaving 5 bases unmatched. This CDR3 reads CASSRTGSDGYTF. For the CDR3, the DNA is TGTGCCAGCAGCCGGACAGGGAGCGATGGCTACACCTTC.

The CDR3 spells CASTPGRNYGYTF. DNA for the CDR3: TGTGCCAGTACCCCCGGACGGAATTATGGCTACACCTTC. The J gene is TRBJ1-2, the V gene TRBV19; D call uncertain. CDR3 length: 13 residues. The V end was cut by 7 bases, the J end by 5 bases, with 14 bases between. Germline V CDR1 and CDR2: LNHDA, SQIVND (reference sequence).

This chain connects TRBV6-8 to TRBJ2-7; maybe TRBD2 (5 bases). The V end was cut by 6 bases, the J end by 6 bases, with 12 bases between. The CDR3 contains 12 residues. CDR1 is MNHGY, CDR2 SAAAGT, per germline. The CDR3 sequence: CASRSPSPEQYF. The CDR3 nucleotides are TGTGCCAGCAGGTCACCTAGCCCCGAGCAGTACTTC.

This clone was detected only once. This chain links TRBV29-1 with TRBJ1-1; maybe TRBD1 (5 bases). Germline assignment: CDR1 SQVTM and CDR2 ANQGSEA. Trimming pared 4 bases from V and 1 base from J, leaving 13 bases between. This CDR3 has 14 residues. The CDR3 nucleotides are TGCAGCGTTGCGAAGGGACGGGAGAACACTGAAGCTTTCTTT. Protein sequence: CSVAKGRENTEAFF.

By share of the sample, this clone is large. The chain couples TRBV6-8 to TRBJ2-4; perhaps TRBD2 as D (6 bases). This CDR3 spans 14 amino acids. V was clipped by 7 bases and J by 0 bases, with 10 bases between them. Germline CDR1 and CDR2: MNHGY and SAAAGT. CDR3 DNA: TGTGCCAGCACCCCCGGGGGAGCCAAAAACATTCAGTACTTC. It yields the protein CASTPGGAKNIQYF.

In this sample, this clone turned up a few times. The chain has TRBV9 and TRBJ2-5; D may match TRBD1 or TRBD2 (6 bases each). The V gene lost 4 bases and the J gene lost 1 base, with 14 bases spanning the gap. Germline CDR1 reads SGDLS; CDR2 reads YYNGEE. There are 15 residues in the CDR3. CDR3 residues: CASSFSEGGQETQYF. CDR3 bases: TGTGCCAGCAGCTTTAGTGAGGGGGGCCAAGAGACCCAGTACTTC.

The V call is TRBV18, the J call TRBJ2-2; 10 nucleotides line up with TRBD1. J was trimmed by 6 bases and V by 3 bases; bases with no gene match: 7. This CDR3 is 16 amino acids long. Germline CDR1 and CDR2: KGHSH and LQKENI. CDR3 sequence reads: CASSPDRQGASGELFF. CDR3 bases: TGTGCCAGCTCACCCGACCGACAGGGGGCCTCCGGGGAGCTGTTTTTT.

This chain connects TRBV11-3 to TRBJ2-7; 11 bases agree with TRBD1. The trim removed 3 bases at V and 7 bases at J, leaving 8 bases unmatched. Germline CDR1 reads SGHNT; CDR2 reads YENEEA. The CDR3 loop spans 15 amino acids. CDR3 amino acids: CASSLDGTGGREQYF. For the CDR3, the DNA is TGTGCCAGCAGCTTGGATGGGACAGGGGGAAGGGAGCAGTACTTC.

This clone has just a few counts. CDR3 bases: TGTGCCAGCAGCTTAGGCCCGGGTAGCGACTATGGCTACACCTTC. This encodes CASSLGPGSDYGYTF. The chain combines TRBV11-3 with TRBJ1-2; D uncertain. Looked up from germline, CDR1 is SGHNT and CDR2 is YENEEA. This CDR3 spans 15 amino acids. V lost 1 base and J lost 3, with 12 bases in between. Full variable domain (outside the CDR3, taken from reference TRBV11-3 and TRBJ1-2): EAGVVQSPRYKIIEKKQPVAFWCNPISGHNTLYWYLQNLGQGPELLIRYENEEAVDDSQLPKDRFSAERLKGVDSTLKIQPAELGDSAVYLCASSLGPGSDYGYTFGSGTRLTVV.

The chain uses TRBV11-3 and TRBJ1-3; D ambiguous. Germline V gene data show CDR1 as SGHNT and CDR2 as YENEEA. Trimming left V 2 bases short and J 4 bases short, with 15 bases between. The CDR3 extends over 16 amino acids. DNA for the CDR3: TGTGCCAGCAGCTTAACCCTGGTGGACCTAGGAAACACCATATATTTT. This sequence encodes CASSLTLVDLGNTIYF.

This clone has only a few counts. The gene calls are TRBV19 and TRBJ2-3, with TRBD2 matching over 7 bases. The CDR3 has 15 amino acids. J gave up 5 bases and V 7 bases, and 12 bases lay outside the gene matches. Germline-derived CDR1 and CDR2 are LNHDA and SQIVND (reference sequence). CDR3: CASKDPTSSGDTQYF. CDR3 DNA: TGTGCCAGTAAAGACCCGACTAGCTCCGGAGATACGCAGTATTTT.

This clone was seen a handful of times. CDR3: CASSPLLGNVYNEQFF. The CDR3 DNA follows: TGTGCCAGCAGCCCCCTGCTAGGAAACGTTTACAATGAGCAGTTCTTC. The gene calls are TRBV11-3 and TRBJ2-1; D call uncertain. This CDR3 has 16 amino acids. Germline assignment: CDR1 SGHNT and CDR2 YENEEA. Trimming cost V 5 bases and J 4 bases, with 18 bases left between them.

By sample fraction, this clone is medium-sized. This CDR3 reads CASSVVSESYEQYF. CDR3 coding DNA: TGTGCCAGCAGCGTAGTTAGCGAATCCTACGAGCAGTACTTC. The chain employs TRBV9 and TRBJ2-7, with D tentatively TRBD2 (5 bases). There are 14 residues in the CDR3. V gave up 0 bases and J gave up 1 base, with 8 bases separating them. Germline assignment: CDR1 SGDLS and CDR2 YYNGEE. Full variable domain (rest looked up from reference TRBV9 and TRBJ2-7): DSGVTQTPKHLITATGQRVTLRCSPRSGDLSVYWYQQSLDQGLQFLIQYYNGEERAKGNILERFSAQQFPDLHSELNLSSLELGDSALYFCASSVVSESYEQYFGPGTRLTVT.

This rearrangement joins TRBV6-8 to TRBJ1-6; 7 bases fit TRBD1. Looked up from germline, CDR1 is MNHGY and CDR2 is SAAAGT. This CDR3 region has 17 residues. Trimming cost V 6 bases and J 13 bases; bases outside gene matches: 21. CDR3 amino acids: CASSPERTGTVPLPLHF. In nucleotides, the CDR3 is TGTGCCAGCAGCCCTGAACGAACCGGGACAGTCCCTCTGCCCCTCCACTTT.

V gene TRBV7-5 combines with J gene TRBJ2-1; TRBD1, the D gene given by the table, was not confirmed from the DNA. TRBV7-5 is a pseudogene segment. The CDR3 has 15 amino acids. The CDR3 loop reads CASSFRQGRIDEQFF. CDR3 sequence (DNA): TGTGCCAGCAGCTTCCGACAGGGGAGGATCGATGAGCAGTTCTTC.

CDR3 sequence: CASRKDRVTTYEQYF. The CDR3 bases are TGTGCCAGCAGGAAAGACAGGGTAACTACCTACGAGCAGTACTTC. The chain recombines TRBV6-7 with TRBJ2-7; 7 nucleotides match TRBD1. TRBV6-7 has ORF status, its function being uncertain. The CDR3 has 15 amino acids. With V trimmed by 6 bases and J by 2 bases, 10 bases remained unmatched.